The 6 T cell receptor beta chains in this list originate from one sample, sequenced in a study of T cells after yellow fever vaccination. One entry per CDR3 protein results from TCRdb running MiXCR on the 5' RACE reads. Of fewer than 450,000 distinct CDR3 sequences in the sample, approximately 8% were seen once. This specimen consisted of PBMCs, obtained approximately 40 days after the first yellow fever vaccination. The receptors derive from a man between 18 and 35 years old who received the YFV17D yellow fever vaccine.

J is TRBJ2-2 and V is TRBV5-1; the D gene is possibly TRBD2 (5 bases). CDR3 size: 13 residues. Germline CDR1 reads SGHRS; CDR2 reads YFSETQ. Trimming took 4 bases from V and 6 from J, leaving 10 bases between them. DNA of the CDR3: TGCGCCAGCAGCCCGAGGGTTGCCGGGGAGCTGTTTTTT. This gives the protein CASSPRVAGELFF.

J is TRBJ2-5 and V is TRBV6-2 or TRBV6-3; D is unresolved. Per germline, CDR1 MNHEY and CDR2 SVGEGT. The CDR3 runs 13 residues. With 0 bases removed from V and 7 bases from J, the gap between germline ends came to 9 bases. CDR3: CASSYSGIGTQYF. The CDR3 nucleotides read TGTGCCAGCAGTTACTCAGGGATCGGGACCCAGTACTTC.

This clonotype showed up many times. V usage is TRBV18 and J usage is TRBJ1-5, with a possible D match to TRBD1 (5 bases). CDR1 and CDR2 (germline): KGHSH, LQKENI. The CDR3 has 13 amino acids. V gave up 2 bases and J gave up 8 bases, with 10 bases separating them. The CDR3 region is CASSPTREEPQHF. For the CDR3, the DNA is TGTGCCAGCTCACCAACCAGGGAAGAGCCCCAGCATTTT. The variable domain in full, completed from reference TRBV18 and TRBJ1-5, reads NAGVMQNPRHLVRRRGQEARLRCSPMKGHSHVYWYRQLPEEGLKFMVYLQKENIIDESGMPKERFSAEFPKEGPSILRIQQVVRGDSAAYFCASSPTREEPQHFGDGTRLSIL.

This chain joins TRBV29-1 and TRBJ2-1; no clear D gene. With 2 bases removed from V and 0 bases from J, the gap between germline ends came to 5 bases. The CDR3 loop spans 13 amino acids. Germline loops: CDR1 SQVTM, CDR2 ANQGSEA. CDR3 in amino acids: CSVEPHSYNEQFF. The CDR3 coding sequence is TGCAGCGTTGAACCCCACTCCTACAATGAGCAGTTCTTC.

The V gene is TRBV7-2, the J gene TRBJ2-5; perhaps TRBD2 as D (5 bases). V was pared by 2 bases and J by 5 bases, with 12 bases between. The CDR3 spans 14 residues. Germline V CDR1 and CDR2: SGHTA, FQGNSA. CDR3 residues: CASSLYVASETQYF. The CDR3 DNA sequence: TGTGCCAGCAGCTTATATGTGGCTAGCGAGACCCAGTACTTC. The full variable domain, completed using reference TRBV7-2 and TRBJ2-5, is GAGVSQSPSNKVTEKGKDVELRCDPISGHTALYWYRQSLGQGLEFLIYFQGNSAPDKSGLPSDRFSAERTGGSVSTLTIQRTQQEDSAVYLCASSLYVASETQYFGPGTRLLVL.

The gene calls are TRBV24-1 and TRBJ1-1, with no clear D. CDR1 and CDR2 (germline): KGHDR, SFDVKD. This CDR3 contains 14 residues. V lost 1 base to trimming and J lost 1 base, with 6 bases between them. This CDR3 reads CATSDFRGNTEAFF. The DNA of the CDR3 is TGTGCCACCAGTGATTTCCGGGGGAACACTGAAGCTTTCTTT.